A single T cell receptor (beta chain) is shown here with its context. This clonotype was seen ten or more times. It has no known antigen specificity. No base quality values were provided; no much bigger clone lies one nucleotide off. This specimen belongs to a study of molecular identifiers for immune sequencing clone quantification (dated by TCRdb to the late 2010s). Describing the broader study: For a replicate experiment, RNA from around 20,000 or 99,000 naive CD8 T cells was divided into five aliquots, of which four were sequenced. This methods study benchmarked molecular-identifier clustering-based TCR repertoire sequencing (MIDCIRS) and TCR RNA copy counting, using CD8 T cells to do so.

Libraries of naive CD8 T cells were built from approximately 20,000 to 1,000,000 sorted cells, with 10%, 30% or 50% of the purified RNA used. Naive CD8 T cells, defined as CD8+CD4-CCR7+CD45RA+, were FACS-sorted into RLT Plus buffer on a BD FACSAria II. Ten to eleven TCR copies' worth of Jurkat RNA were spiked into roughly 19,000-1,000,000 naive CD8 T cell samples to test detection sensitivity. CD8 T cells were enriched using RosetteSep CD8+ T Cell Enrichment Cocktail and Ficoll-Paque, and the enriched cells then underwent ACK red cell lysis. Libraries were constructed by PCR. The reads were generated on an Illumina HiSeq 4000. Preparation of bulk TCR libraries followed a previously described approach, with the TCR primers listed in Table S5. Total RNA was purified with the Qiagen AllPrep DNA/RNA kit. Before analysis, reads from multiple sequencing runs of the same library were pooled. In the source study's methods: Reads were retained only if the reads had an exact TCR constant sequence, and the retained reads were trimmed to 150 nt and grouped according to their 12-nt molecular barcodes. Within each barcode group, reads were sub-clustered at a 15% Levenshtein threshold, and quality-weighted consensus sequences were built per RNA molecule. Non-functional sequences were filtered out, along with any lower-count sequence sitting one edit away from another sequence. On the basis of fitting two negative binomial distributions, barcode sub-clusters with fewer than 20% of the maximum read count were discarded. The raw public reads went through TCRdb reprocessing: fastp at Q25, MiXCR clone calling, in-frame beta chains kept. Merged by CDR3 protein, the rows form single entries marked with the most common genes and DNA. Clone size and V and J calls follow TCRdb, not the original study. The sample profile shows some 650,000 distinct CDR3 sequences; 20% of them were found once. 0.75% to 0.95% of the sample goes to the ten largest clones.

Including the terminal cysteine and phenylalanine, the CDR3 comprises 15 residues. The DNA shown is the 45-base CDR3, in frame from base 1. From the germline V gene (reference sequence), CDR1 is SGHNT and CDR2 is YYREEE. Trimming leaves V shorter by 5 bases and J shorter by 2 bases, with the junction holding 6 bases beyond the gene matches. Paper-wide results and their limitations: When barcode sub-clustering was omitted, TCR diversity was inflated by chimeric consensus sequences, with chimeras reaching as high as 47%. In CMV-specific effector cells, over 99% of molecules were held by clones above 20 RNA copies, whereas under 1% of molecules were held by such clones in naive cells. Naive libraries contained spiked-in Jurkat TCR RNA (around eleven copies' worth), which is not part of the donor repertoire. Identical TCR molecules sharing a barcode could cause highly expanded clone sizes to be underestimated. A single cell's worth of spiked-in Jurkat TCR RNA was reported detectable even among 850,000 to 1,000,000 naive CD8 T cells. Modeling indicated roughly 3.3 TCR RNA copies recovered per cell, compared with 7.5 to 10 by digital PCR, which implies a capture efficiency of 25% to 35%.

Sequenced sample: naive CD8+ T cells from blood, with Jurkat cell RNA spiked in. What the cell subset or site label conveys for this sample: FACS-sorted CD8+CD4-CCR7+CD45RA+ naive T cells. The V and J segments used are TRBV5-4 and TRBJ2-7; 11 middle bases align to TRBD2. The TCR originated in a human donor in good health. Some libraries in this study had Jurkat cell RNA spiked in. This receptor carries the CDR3 CASSLTSGSPYEQYF. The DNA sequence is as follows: TGTGCCAGCAGTTTAACTAGCGGGAGCCCCTACGAGCAGTACTTC.